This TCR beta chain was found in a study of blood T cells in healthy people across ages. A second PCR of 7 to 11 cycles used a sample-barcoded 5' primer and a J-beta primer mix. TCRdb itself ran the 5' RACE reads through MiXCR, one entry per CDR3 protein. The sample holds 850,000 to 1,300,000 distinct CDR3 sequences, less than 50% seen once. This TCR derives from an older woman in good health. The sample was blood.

The CDR3 spells CASSTVGADTQYF. Written as DNA, the CDR3 is TGTGCCAGCAGCACTGTCGGGGCAGATACGCAGTATTTT. The gene calls are TRBV12-3 or TRBV12-4 and TRBJ2-3; perhaps TRBD2 as D (5 bases). This CDR3 is 13 amino acids long. The germline V and J ends were trimmed by 6 bases and 4 bases, with 11 bases remaining between them.